The T cell receptor beta chain described here comes from a study of blood T cell repertoires in COVID-19. About the research overall: Material from acute and convalescent COVID-19 was sourced from the United States, Italy and Spain. Sample material is recorded as cDNA or gDNA derived from T cells, B-cell-depleted T cells, or PBMCs.

Original data processing: Reference gene primer amplification yielded estimated nucleated cell counts. TCRdb keeps only in-frame clones here, not all; method: immunoSEQ multiplex PCR. V and J calls and clone size follow that table, whereas D and trimming were derived from the DNA. The sample consists of fewer than 150,000 clones, 65% to 85% of them appearing once. Germline loops: CDR1 MNHNS, CDR2 SASEGT. Unmatched junction bases numbered 17, after V lost 4 bases and J lost 6 bases. CDR3 length: 18 residues. This sequence was found in a man in his fifties or sixties with acute or convalescent COVID-19. The chain couples TRBV6-1 to TRBJ2-1; 8 bases are a match to TRBD2. The sample consisted of peripheral blood. CDR3 loop: CASSGAFIAGSLGNEQFF. For the CDR3, the DNA is TGTGCCAGCAGTGGAGCCTTTATAGCGGGGTCCCTTGGCAATGAGCAGTTCTTC.